The 7 T cell receptor beta chains in this list originate from one sample, sequenced in a study of human T cells and chemical hapten exposure (dated by TCRdb to the early 2020s). Reading the label with the study, this specimen's time point is: pre-sensitization, week 0. What the treatment or condition label conveys for this sample: therapeutic diphenylcyclopropenone sensitization with weekly scalp DPC. Library preparation employed RACE. The instrument given in TCRdb is NextSeq 500. Through fastp at Q25 and MiXCR, TCRdb rebuilt clones from the public reads, retaining in-frame beta chains. Rows matching on CDR3 protein sequence are summarized as one entry with the most common DNA and genes. The sample includes roughly 380,000 distinct CDR3 sequences, with more than 4.5% observed a single time. Jointly, the top ten make up 2.5% to 3% of the sample. The sample was whole blood, taken in connection with sensitization to the hapten diphenylcyclopropenone (DPC). These receptors were taken from a woman aged 50 to 60 with alopecia areata. Some clones in this sample may be carry-over from other donors' samples.

The table lists this clonotype with a few counts. This chain links TRBV12-5 with TRBJ1-5; 7 nucleotides match TRBD1. CDR3 length: 15 amino acids. J gave up 2 bases and V 6 bases, and 7 bases lay outside the gene matches. Germline CDR1 is LGHNT and CDR2 is FRNRAP. CDR3 residues: CASGYTGVGNQPQHF. CDR3 in DNA: TGTGCTAGTGGCTATACAGGGGTTGGCAATCAGCCCCAGCATTTT. The full variable domain, in which reference TRBV12-5 and TRBJ1-5 provide the parts outside the CDR3, is DARVTQTPRHKVTEMGQEVTMRCQPILGHNTVFWYRQTMMQGLELLAYFRNRAPLDDSGMPKDRFSAEMPDATLATLKIQPSEPRDSAVYFCASGYTGVGNQPQHFGDGTRLSIL.

This clonotype was seen only a few times. This rearrangement joins TRBV27 to TRBJ2-5, with 8 bases fitting TRBD2. CDR1 MNHEY and CDR2 SMNVEV come from the germline V gene (reference sequence). The CDR3 runs 16 residues. The V segment lost 2 bases and the J segment 4 bases; nucleotides outside the gene matches: 9. Written as DNA, the CDR3 is TGTGCCAGCAGTTTAGCAGCGGGGGCGCACCCAGAGACCCAGTACTTC. This translates into CASSLAAGAHPETQYF.

This clonotype was picked up a small number of times. The V gene is TRBV18, the J gene TRBJ2-3; 9 bases are shared with TRBD1. CDR3 length: 15 amino acids. The germline V gene encodes CDR1 KGHSH and CDR2 LQKENI. The J segment lost 4 bases and the V segment lost 6 bases, leaving 8 bases of the junction unmatched. The CDR3 is CASSPLQGAADTQYF. The CDR3 nucleotides are TGTGCCAGCTCCCCGCTACAGGGGGCAGCAGATACGCAGTATTTT.

This clonotype turned up a few times. The chain has TRBV29-1 and TRBJ1-1; weak D call: TRBD1 (6 bases). The CDR3 covers 14 residues. The V end lost 4 bases, the J end lost 1 base, and 13 bases lay between the germline ends. Germline V gene data show CDR1 as SQVTM and CDR2 as ANQGSEA. For the CDR3, the DNA is TGCAGCGTTGGAATAGAACAGGGGAACACTGAAGCTTTCTTT. As protein: CSVGIEQGNTEAFF.

This chain connects TRBV6-2 or TRBV6-3 to TRBJ2-7; 11 nucleotides align to TRBD1. The CDR3 runs 16 residues. The germline V gene encodes CDR1 MNHEY and CDR2 SVGEGT. V shed 2 bases, J shed 4 bases, and the junction held 7 bases outside the gene matches. The chain's CDR3 is CASSYGLGQGDYEQYF. The CDR3 coding sequence is TGTGCCAGCAGTTACGGTCTGGGACAGGGGGATTACGAGCAGTACTTC.

This clonotype was detected ten times or more. The genes are TRBV28 and TRBJ2-1; 7 nucleotides match TRBD1. CDR1 is MDHEN, CDR2 SYDVKM, per germline. The CDR3 sequence is 15 residues long. V was clipped by 6 bases and J by 2 bases; unmatched bases: 7. In nucleotides, the CDR3 is TGTGCCAGCAGCCGAAGACAGGGTCCCTACAATGAGCAGTTCTTC. Protein product: CASSRRQGPYNEQFF.

This clonotype was counted between two and nine times. The gene calls are TRBV12-3 or TRBV12-4 and TRBJ1-5, with D possibly TRBD1 on 5 matching bases. The CDR3 has 15 amino acids. V lost 5 bases to trimming and J lost 6 bases, with 17 bases between them. The CDR3 region has the DNA TGTGCCAGCAGTAGGGACGTAGGAGGTGGTCAGCCCCAGCATTTT. Translating it yields CASSRDVGGGQPQHF.